These T cell receptor beta chains were read from a single sample in a study of blood T cells in healthy people across ages. TCRdb called the 5' RACE reads again in MiXCR, with one record for every CDR3 protein. Among approximately 1.5 million distinct CDR3 sequences listed, approximately 32% were seen once. Sequenced: blood. Source of these receptors: a woman aged 25 to 45 in good health. CDR3s include the opening cysteine and the closing phenylalanine or tryptophan. Fields, in order: clone size, V gene, D gene, J gene, CDR3 DNA, CDR3 protein. The D gene is left open where the match is weak. Clone size is stated in some rows and not others, as once, few, many or a class when expanded.

many	TRBV12-3/TRBV12-4	TRBD1	TRBJ2-7	TGTGCCAGCAGTGCTACGGGACAGGGGGCTGGAGAGCAGTACTTC	CASSATGQGAGEQYF
.	TRBV21-1	.	TRBJ1-6	TGTGCCAGCAGCATCCGGACAGAAGGGGATCTTTCACCCCTCCACTTT	CASSIRTEGDLSPLHF
.	TRBV7-6	TRBD2	TRBJ2-1	TGCGCCAGCAGCGTAGCGCTAGCGGGAGGGGCTGAGCAGTTCTTC	CASSVALAGGAEQFF
.	TRBV6-5	TRBD1	TRBJ2-7	TGTGCCAGCAGTTACTATACTCAGGGGGTATCCGTGCAGTACTTC	CASSYYTQGVSVQYF
.	TRBV10-3	.	TRBJ1-2	TGTGCCATCAGCGATAGGACAAGGAATTATGGCTACACCTTC	CAISDRTRNYGYTF
.	TRBV24-1	TRBD1	TRBJ2-2	TGTGCCACCATGGGACAGAGCACCGGGGAGCTGTTTTTT	CATMGQSTGELFF
.	TRBV6-5	.	TRBJ1-2	TGTGCCAGCAGTTACGGGGACTATGGCTACACCTTC	CASSYGDYGYTF
.	TRBV4-2	.	TRBJ2-1	TGTGCCAGCAGCTACCTCCGGGACTACAATGAGCAGTTCTTC	CASSYLRDYNEQFF
.	TRBV27	TRBD2	TRBJ2-1	TGTGCCAGCAGGCCCCGGGGGGGCCCCTACAATGAGCAGTTCTTC	CASRPRGGPYNEQFF
.	TRBV3-1	.	TRBJ2-4	TGTGCCAGCAGCCAAGAACCTAGCGTACCACTAGCCAAAAACATTCAGTACTTC	CASSQEPSVPLAKNIQYF
.	TRBV20-1	.	TRBJ1-4	TGCAGTGCTAGCTCAACCGGCACAGATAATGAAAAACTGTTTTTT	CSASSTGTDNEKLFF
.	TRBV28	TRBD1	TRBJ2-1	TGTGCCAGCAGTTCGACGCTAACGGACAGGAGATACAATGAGCAGTTCTTC	CASSSTLTDRRYNEQFF
many	TRBV20-1	TRBD2	TRBJ2-7	TGCAGTGCTAGGAGCGGGGGGGGCGGGAACGAGCAGTACTTC	CSARSGGGGNEQYF
.	TRBV21-1	.	TRBJ2-4	TGTGCCAGCAGCAAAGGGTTTCAGGAGAAAAACATTCAGTACTTC	CASSKGFQEKNIQYF
.	TRBV5-1	TRBD2	TRBJ2-7	TGCGCCACCAGCTCGGGACTAGCCCCTGACGAGCAGTACTTC	CATSSGLAPDEQYF
many	TRBV29-1	.	TRBJ1-1	TGCAGCGTAGCCCAAGGGACGGAAGCTTTCTTT	CSVAQGTEAFF
.	TRBV20-1	.	TRBJ2-7	TGCAGTGCTAGCCAGCGAGGCGGGGCGTTGTTATACGAGCAGTACTTC	CSASQRGGALLYEQYF
few	TRBV5-1	TRBD2	TRBJ2-5	TGCGCCAGCAGCTTGGGTATAGCGGGGGGCCCACCTCAAGAGACCCAGTACTTC	CASSLGIAGGPPQETQYF
.	TRBV3-1	TRBD2	TRBJ2-6	TGTGCCAGCAGCCAAAGGACTAGCGGGGGCTCTGGGGCCAACGTCCTGACTTTC	CASSQRTSGGSGANVLTF
few	TRBV20-1	TRBD1	TRBJ1-2	TGCAGTGCTGGTGGGACAGGGAAAGAGGACTATGGCTACACCTTC	CSAGGTGKEDYGYTF
.	TRBV6-6	TRBD2	TRBJ2-1	TGTGCCAGCAGTTACTCGGATAGCGGGAGGTCCTACAATGAGCAGTTCTTC	CASSYSDSGRSYNEQFF
.	TRBV5-1	TRBD1	TRBJ2-1	TGCGCCAGCAGCCCAAAGATCCCGGGACAGCACAATGAGCAGTTCTTC	CASSPKIPGQHNEQFF
.	TRBV7-2	TRBD1	TRBJ1-2	TGTGCCAGCAGCTCTCCCGGACAGGGGGAGTATGGCTACACCTTC	CASSSPGQGEYGYTF
.	TRBV27	TRBD1	TRBJ2-7	TGTGCCAGCAGTTTTGGGACAGGGGTAGGAGGCTACGAGCAGTACTTC	CASSFGTGVGGYEQYF
few	TRBV28	.	TRBJ1-2	TGTGCCAGCAGTTTAAATCCGGTCTATGGCTACACCTTC	CASSLNPVYGYTF
.	TRBV12-3/TRBV12-4	.	TRBJ2-5	TGTGCCAGCAGTTTATATGGCGGGGTTGGGAATGAGCAGTACTTC	CASSLYGGVGNEQYF
.	TRBV3-1	.	TRBJ1-2	TGTGCCAGCAGCCAAGCAGCGTCCGGGGGCCGAGAGGGCTACACCTTC	CASSQAASGGREGYTF
.	TRBV4-1	.	TRBJ1-1	TGCGCCAGCAGCCGATTGACACTGAACGCTGAAGCTTTCTTT	CASSRLTLNAEAFF
many	TRBV4-1	TRBD2	TRBJ2-1	TGCGCCAGCAGCCAAGATAGGCGGGGGGGCTACAATGAGCAGTTCTTC	CASSQDRRGGYNEQFF
.	TRBV18	.	TRBJ2-3	TGTGCCAGCTCACCCACCCTATACGGCACAGATACGCAGTATTTT	CASSPTLYGTDTQYF
.	TRBV20-1	TRBD2	TRBJ2-3	TGCAGTGCTCCTACCGGGACTAGCGGGGCAGATACGCAGTATTTT	CSAPTGTSGADTQYF
.	TRBV27	.	TRBJ2-7	TGTGCCAGCAAGAGTGGATTGACCCACGAGCAGTACTTC	CASKSGLTHEQYF
.	TRBV4-2	.	TRBJ1-2	TGTGCCAGCAGCCCGGACATTCAGTATGACTACACCTTC	CASSPDIQYDYTF
.	TRBV20-1	TRBD1	TRBJ1-2	TGCAGTGCTCATGGGACAGGCGGGGGCTACACCTTC	CSAHGTGGGYTF
.	TRBV11-2	.	TRBJ2-7	TGTGCCAGCAGCTTAGATACAGGGACCCCTACCTACGAGCAGTACTTC	CASSLDTGTPTYEQYF
.	TRBV20-1	.	TRBJ2-3	TGCAGTGCTAGAGGGGCTAGCGGACAGAAAAAGCCAGATACGCAGTATTTT	CSARGASGQKKPDTQYF
few	TRBV20-1	.	TRBJ2-7	TGCAGTGCTAGCTGGGAGTCCTACGAGCAGTACTTC	CSASWESYEQYF
few	TRBV5-4	.	TRBJ2-1	TGTGCCAGCAGCTCGGAAAACTTCCATGAGCAGTTCTTC	CASSSENFHEQFF
few	TRBV6-2/TRBV6-3	.	TRBJ2-3	TGTGCCAGCAGCACCACGAGGGTAATAGATACGCAGTATTTT	CASSTTRVIDTQYF
.	TRBV5-1	.	TRBJ1-1	TGCGCCAGCAGCTTGGATCTGCGGGGGAACACTGAAGCTTTCTTT	CASSLDLRGNTEAFF
.	TRBV7-2	.	TRBJ2-5	TGTGCCAACAGCTGGGGGGGCGGGATAGCTCTAGAGACCCAGTACTTC	CANSWGGGIALETQYF
few	TRBV20-1	.	TRBJ2-5	TGCAGTGCTAGTCTAGTTAAGACCCAGTACTTC	CSASLVKTQYF
.	TRBV5-1	TRBD2	TRBJ2-3	TGTGCCAGCAGCTTAGGGCTAGCGGGGGGGCCGAGCACAGATACGCAGTATTTT	CASSLGLAGGPSTDTQYF
.	TRBV11-2	.	TRBJ2-1	TGTGCCAGCAGCTTAGATCACAGGACTAATGAGCAGTTCTTC	CASSLDHRTNEQFF
.	TRBV6-1	TRBD2	TRBJ2-3	TGTGCCAGCAAAGGCGGGGGGTCGATGGTGGTAGATACGCAGTATTTT	CASKGGGSMVVDTQYF
.	TRBV28	.	TRBJ2-7	TGTGCCAGCAGTTTCCAGTGGGGGTTATCCTACGAGCAGTACTTC	CASSFQWGLSYEQYF
.	TRBV6-1	.	TRBJ1-5	TGTGCCAGCAGTGTGCGGTTAAGCAATCAGCCCCAGCATTTT	CASSVRLSNQPQHF
.	TRBV20-1	.	TRBJ2-7	TGCAGTGCTTCACCGGGGAGCGGCGACGAGCAGTACTTC	CSASPGSGDEQYF
.	TRBV29-1	.	TRBJ1-2	TGCAGCGCCCAACAAGGGGCAGACTATGGCTACACCTTC	CSAQQGADYGYTF
.	TRBV25-1	.	TRBJ1-2	TGTGCCAGCAGTGAAAGAGCAGGGGGCTACACCTTC	CASSERAGGYTF
.	TRBV20-1	.	TRBJ2-1	TGCAGTGCCCGGCCCGGGACTTTAGAAAGTGAGCAGTTCTTC	CSARPGTLESEQFF
.	TRBV5-1	.	TRBJ2-3	TGCGCCAGCAGCTTGGCCGCCGAAGCAGATACGCAGTATTTT	CASSLAAEADTQYF
.	TRBV20-1	.	TRBJ2-1	TGCAGTCCCGCGTTGGACAGTTACAATGAGCAGTTCTTC	CSPALDSYNEQFF
.	TRBV10-3	.	TRBJ2-1	TGTGCCATCGGTGCCAGCCCTTCCTACAATGAGCAGTTCTTC	CAIGASPSYNEQFF
.	TRBV4-2	.	TRBJ1-2	TGTGCCAGCAGCCGAAACAGGAGGGGGTCGCCTCGTGACTATTATGGCTACACCTTC	CASSRNRRGSPRDYYGYTF
few	TRBV2	TRBD1	TRBJ2-7	TGTGCCAGCAGTGGGGGGACAGGGGGGAGCACCTACGAGCAGTACTTC	CASSGGTGGSTYEQYF
.	TRBV9	.	TRBJ2-2	TGTGCCAGCAGCGTAGTAGTTAGCGGAAACACCGGGGAGCTGTTTTTT	CASSVVVSGNTGELFF